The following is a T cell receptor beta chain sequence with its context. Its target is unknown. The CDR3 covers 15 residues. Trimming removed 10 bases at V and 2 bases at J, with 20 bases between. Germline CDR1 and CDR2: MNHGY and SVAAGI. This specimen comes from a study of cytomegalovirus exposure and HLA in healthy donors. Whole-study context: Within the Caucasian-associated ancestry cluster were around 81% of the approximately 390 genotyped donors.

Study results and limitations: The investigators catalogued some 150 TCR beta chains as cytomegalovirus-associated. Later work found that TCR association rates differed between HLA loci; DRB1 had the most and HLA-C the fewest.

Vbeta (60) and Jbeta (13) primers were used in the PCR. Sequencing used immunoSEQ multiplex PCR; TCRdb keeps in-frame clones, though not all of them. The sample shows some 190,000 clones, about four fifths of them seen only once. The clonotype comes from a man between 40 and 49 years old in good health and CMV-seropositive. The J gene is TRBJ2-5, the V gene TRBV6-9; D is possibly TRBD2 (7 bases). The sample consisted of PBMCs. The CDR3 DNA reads TGTGCCACCTCCGAAGGCGGGGGCCAACAAGAGACCCAGTACTTC. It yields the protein CATSEGGGQQETQYF.